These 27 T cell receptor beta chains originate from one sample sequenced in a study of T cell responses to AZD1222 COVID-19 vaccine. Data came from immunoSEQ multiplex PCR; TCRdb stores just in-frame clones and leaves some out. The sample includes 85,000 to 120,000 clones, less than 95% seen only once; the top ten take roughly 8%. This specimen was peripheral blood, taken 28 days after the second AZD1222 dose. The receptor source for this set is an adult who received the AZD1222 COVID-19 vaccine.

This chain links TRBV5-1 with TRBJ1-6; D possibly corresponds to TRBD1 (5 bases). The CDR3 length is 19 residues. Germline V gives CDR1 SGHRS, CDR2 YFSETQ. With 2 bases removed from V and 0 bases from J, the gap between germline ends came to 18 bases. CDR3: CASSFVGRGGSSYNSPLHF. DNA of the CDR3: TGCGCCAGCAGCTTCGTGGGGAGGGGCGGAAGCTCCTATAATTCACCCCTCCACTTT.

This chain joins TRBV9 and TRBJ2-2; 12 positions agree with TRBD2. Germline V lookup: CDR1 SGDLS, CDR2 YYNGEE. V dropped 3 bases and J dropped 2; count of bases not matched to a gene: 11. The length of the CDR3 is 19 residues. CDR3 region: CASSARSTSGGPNTGELFF. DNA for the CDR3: TGTGCCAGCAGCGCCCGATCCACTAGCGGGGGGCCTAACACCGGGGAGCTGTTTTTT.

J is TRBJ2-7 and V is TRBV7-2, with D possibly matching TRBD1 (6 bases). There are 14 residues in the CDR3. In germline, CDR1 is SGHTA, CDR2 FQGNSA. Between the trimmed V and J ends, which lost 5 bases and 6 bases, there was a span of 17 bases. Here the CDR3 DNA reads TGTGCCAGCAGCGCATCACAGGGTTCACCCGAGCAGTACTTC. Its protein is CASSASQGSPEQYF. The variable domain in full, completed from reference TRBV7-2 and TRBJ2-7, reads GAGVSQSPSNKVTEKGKDVELRCDPISGHTALYWYRQSLGQGLEFLIYFQGNSAPDKSGLPSDRFSAERTGGSVSTLTIQRTQQEDSAVYLCASSASQGSPEQYFGPGTRLTVT.

CDR3 amino acids: CASSLGVRGALNEKLFF. The DNA for the CDR3 is TGTGCCAGCAGCTTGGGCGTCAGGGGGGCCCTTAATGAAAAACTGTTTTTT. The chain recombines TRBV5-8 with TRBJ1-4; the match to TRBD1 covers 7 bases. Germline-derived CDR1 and CDR2 are SGHTS and YDEGEE. This CDR3 has 17 amino acids. The V gene end was trimmed by 0 bases and the J gene end by 4 bases; junction bases not matched to a gene: 9.

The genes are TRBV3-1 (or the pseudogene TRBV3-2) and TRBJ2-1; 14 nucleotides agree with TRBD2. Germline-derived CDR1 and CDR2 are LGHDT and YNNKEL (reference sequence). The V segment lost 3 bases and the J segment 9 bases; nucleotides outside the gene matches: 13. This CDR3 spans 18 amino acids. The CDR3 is CASSHTGTSGGGYGEQFF. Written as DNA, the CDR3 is TGTGCCAGCAGCCACACCGGGACTAGCGGGGGCGGATACGGTGAGCAGTTCTTC.

The CDR3 here is CASSLGVLGETQYF. The CDR3 DNA sequence: TGTGCCAGCAGCTTAGGGGTTCTGGGAGAGACCCAGTACTTC. The chain links TRBV7-9 to TRBJ2-5, with D unresolved. There are 14 residues in the CDR3. Per germline, CDR1 SEHNR and CDR2 FQNEAQ (reference sequence). V lost 1 base, J lost 4 bases, and 10 bases lay in between.

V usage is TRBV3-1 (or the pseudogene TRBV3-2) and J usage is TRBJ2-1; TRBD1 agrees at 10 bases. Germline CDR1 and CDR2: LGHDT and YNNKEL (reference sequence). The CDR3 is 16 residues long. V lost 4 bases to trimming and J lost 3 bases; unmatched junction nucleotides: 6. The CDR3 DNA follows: TGTGCCAGCAGCCCACGCGGACAGGGGGTCTACAATGAGCAGTTCTTC. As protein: CASSPRGQGVYNEQFF.

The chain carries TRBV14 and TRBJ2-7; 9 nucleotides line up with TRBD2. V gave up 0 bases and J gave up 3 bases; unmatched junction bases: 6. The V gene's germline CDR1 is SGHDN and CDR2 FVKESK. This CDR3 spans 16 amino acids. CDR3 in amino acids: CASSQDWLAGCYEQYF. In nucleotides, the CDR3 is TGTGCCAGCAGCCAAGATTGGCTAGCGGGGTGCTACGAGCAGTACTTC. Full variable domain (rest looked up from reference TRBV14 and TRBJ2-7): EAGVTQFPSHSVIEKGQTVTLRCDPISGHDNLYWYRRVMGKEIKFLLHFVKESKQDESGMPNNRFLAERTGGTYSTLKVQPAELEDSGVYFCASSQDWLAGCYEQYFGPGTRLTVT.

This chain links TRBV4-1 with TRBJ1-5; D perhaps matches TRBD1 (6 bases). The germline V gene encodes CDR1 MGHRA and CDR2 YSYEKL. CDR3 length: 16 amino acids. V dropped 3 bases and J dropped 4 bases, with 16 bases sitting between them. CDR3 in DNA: TGCGCCAGCAGCCAGGGAAAGGGGGGGCGGAATCAGCCCCAGCATTTT. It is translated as CASSQGKGGRNQPQHF.

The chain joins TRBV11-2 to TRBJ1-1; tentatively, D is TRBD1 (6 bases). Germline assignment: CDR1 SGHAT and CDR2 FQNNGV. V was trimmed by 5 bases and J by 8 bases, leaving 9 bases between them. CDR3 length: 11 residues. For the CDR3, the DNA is TGTGCCAGCAGCCTGCAGGGGGAAGCTTTCTTT. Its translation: CASSLQGEAFF.

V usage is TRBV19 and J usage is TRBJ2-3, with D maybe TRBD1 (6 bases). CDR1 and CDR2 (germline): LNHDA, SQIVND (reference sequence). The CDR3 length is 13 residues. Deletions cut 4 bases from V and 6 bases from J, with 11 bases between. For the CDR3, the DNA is TGTGCCAGTAGTACTAACAGGGTCGATACGCAGTATTTT. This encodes CASSTNRVDTQYF.

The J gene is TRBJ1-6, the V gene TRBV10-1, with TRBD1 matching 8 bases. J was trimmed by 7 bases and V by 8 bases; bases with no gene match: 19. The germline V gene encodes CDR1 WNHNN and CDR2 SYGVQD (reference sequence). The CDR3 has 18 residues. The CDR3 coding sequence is TGCGCCAGCGGCCTGGGACAGGTAACCCGGAAGCACAATTCACCCCTCCACTTT. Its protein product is CASGLGQVTRKHNSPLHF.

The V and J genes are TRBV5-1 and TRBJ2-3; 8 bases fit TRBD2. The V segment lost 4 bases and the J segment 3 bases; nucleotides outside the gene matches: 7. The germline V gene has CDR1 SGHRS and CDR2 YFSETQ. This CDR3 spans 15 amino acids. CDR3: CASSMGLAGTDTQYF. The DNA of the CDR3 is TGCGCCAGCAGCATGGGGCTAGCGGGTACAGATACGCAGTATTTT. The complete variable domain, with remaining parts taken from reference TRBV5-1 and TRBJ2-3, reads KAGVTQTPRYLIKTRGQQVTLSCSPISGHRSVSWYQQTPGQGLQFLFEYFSETQRNKGNFPGRFSGRQFSNSRSEMNVSTLELGDSALYLCASSMGLAGTDTQYFGPGTRLTVL.

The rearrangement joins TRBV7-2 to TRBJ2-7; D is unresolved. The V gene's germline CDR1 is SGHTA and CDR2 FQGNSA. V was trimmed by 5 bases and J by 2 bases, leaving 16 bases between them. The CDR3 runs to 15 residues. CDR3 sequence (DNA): TGTGCCAGCAGCCGCCCCGCATCCACCCCCTACGAGCAGTACTTC. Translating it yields CASSRPASTPYEQYF.

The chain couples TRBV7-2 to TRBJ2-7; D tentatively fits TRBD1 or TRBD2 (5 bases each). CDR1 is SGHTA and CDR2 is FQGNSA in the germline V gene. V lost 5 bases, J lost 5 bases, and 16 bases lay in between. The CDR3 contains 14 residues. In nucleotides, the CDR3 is TGTGCCAGCAGCCAGAGGGACGACAGCGACGAGCAGTACTTC. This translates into CASSQRDDSDEQYF. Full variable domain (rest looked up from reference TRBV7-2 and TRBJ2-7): GAGVSQSPSNKVTEKGKDVELRCDPISGHTALYWYRQSLGQGLEFLIYFQGNSAPDKSGLPSDRFSAERTGGSVSTLTIQRTQQEDSAVYLCASSQRDDSDEQYFGPGTRLTVT.

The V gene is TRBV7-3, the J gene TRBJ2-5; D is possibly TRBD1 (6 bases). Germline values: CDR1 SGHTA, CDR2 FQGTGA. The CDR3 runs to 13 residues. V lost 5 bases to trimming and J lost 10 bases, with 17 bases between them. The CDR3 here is CASSLNPTGHQYF. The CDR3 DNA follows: TGTGCCAGCAGCCTCAACCCTACAGGGCACCAGTACTTC.

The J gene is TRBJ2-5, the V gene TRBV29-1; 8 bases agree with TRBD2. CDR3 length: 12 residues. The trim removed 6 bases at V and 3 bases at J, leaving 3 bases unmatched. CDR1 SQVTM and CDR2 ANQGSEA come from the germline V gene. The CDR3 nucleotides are TGCAGCGTCGACGGGGGGGAAGAGACCCAGTACTTC. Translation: CSVDGGEETQYF.

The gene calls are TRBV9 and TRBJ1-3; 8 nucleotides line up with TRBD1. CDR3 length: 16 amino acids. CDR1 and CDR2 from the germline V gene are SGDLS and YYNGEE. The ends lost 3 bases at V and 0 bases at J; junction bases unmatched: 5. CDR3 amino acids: CASSGRQGPSGNTIYF. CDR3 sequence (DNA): TGTGCCAGCAGCGGCCGACAGGGGCCCTCTGGAAACACCATATATTTT.

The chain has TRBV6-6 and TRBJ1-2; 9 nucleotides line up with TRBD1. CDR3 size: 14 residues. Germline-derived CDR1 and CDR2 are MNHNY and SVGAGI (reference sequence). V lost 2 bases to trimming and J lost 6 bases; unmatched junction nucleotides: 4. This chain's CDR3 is CASSYPQGANGYTF. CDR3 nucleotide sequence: TGTGCCAGCAGTTACCCACAGGGGGCGAATGGCTACACCTTC.

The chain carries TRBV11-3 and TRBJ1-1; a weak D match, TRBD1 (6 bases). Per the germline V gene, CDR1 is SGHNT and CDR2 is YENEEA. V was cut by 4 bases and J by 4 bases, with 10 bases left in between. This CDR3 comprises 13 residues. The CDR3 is CASSSRGGTEAFF. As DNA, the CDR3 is TGTGCCAGCAGCTCCAGGGGTGGCACTGAAGCTTTCTTT.

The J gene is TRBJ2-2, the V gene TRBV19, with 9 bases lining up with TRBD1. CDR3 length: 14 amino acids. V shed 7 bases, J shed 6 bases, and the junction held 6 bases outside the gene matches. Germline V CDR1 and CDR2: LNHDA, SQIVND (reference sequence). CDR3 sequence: CASIGQGIAGELFF. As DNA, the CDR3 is TGTGCCAGTATCGGACAGGGGATCGCCGGGGAGCTGTTTTTT.

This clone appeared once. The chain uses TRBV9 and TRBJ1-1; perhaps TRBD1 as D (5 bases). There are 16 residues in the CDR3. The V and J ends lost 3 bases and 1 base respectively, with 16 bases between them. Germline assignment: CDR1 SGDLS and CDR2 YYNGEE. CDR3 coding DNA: TGTGCCAGCAGCGGCGGGGGGTGGAGGGCGAACACTGAAGCTTTCTTT. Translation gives CASSGGGWRANTEAFF.

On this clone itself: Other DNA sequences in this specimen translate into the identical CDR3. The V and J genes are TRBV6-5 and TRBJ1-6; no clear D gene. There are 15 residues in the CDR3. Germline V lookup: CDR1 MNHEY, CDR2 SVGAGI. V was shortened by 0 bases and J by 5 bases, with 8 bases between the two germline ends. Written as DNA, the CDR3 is TGTGCCAGCAGTTACTCGTACAGAGATAATTCACCCCTCCACTTT. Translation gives CASSYSYRDNSPLHF.

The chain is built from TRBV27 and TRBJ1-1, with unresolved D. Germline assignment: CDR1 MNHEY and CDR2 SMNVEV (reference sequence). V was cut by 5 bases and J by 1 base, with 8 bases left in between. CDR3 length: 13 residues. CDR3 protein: CASSLTANTEAFF. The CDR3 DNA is TGTGCCAGCAGTCTGACGGCGAACACTGAAGCTTTCTTT.

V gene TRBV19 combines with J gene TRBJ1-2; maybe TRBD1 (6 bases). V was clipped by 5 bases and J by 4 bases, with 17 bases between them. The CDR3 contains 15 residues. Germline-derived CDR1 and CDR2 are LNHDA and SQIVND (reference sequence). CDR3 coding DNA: TGTGCCAGTAGTGCCGGGACATCGAACCCCTATGGCTACACCTTC. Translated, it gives CASSAGTSNPYGYTF.

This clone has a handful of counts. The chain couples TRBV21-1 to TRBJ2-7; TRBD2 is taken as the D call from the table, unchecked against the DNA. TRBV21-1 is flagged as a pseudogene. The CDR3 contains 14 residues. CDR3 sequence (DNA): TGTGCCAGCGCCGGGAGGGGGCGCGTCTACGAGCAGTACTTC. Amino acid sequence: CASAGRGRVYEQYF.

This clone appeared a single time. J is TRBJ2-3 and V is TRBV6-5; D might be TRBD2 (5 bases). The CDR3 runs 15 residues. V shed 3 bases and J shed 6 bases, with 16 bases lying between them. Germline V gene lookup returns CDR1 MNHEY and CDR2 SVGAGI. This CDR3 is CASSYSFSRGDTQYF. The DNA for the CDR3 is TGTGCCAGCAGTTATAGTTTCAGTCGAGGGGATACGCAGTATTTT.